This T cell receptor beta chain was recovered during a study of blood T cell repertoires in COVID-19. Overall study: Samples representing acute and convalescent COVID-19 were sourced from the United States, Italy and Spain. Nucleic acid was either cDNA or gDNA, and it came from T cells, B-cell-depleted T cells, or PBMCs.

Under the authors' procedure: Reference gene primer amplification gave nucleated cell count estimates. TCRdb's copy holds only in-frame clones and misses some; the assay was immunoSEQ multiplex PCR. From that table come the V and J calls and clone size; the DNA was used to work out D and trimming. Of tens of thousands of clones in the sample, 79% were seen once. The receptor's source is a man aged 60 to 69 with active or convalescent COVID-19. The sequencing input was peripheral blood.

CDR3 nucleotides: TGTGCCATCAGTGACGACAGGGTGAACACTGAAGCTTTCTTT. Residues: CAISDDRVNTEAFF. The chain carries TRBV10-3 and TRBJ1-1; the match to TRBD1 covers 7 bases. This CDR3 is built from 14 residues. The V and J ends lost 3 bases and 0 bases, in that order; junction bases with no gene match: 1. Looked up from germline, CDR1 is ENHRY and CDR2 is SYGVKD.